The 15 T cell receptor beta chains presented below share a single source sample, sequenced in a study of Ad26.COV2.S vaccination and SARS-CoV-2 variants. The protocol was immunoSEQ multiplex PCR, while the TCRdb copy is restricted to in-frame clones and leaves out a portion. The sample contains around 300,000 clones, about nine tenths of which appear only once. Noted treatment: roughly 18 received Ad26.COV2.S at low or high dose, single or two shots; several received placebo; per-sample allocation not given. Collection of the samples took place on day 63 after the first injection of vaccine or placebo. This material consisted of peripheral blood, taken in a trial of Ad26.COV2.S vaccine versus placebo. The receptors were sampled from a person aged 18-65 years who received the Ad26.COV2.S COVID-19 vaccine or a placebo.

The chain recombines TRBV6-2 or TRBV6-3 with TRBJ2-7; possible D gene TRBD2, 5 bases. Trimming took 2 bases from V and 2 from J, leaving 10 bases between them. The CDR3 consists of 14 residues. Per the germline V gene, CDR1 is MNHEY and CDR2 is SVGEGT. The CDR3 DNA follows: TGTGCCAGCAGTTACGAGACGGGAACCTACGAGCAGTACTTC. Translation gives CASSYETGTYEQYF.

This CDR3 reads CATSGVRQETQYF. Written as DNA, the CDR3 is TGTGCCACCTCAGGGGTACGCCAAGAGACCCAGTACTTC. The V and J genes are TRBV15 and TRBJ2-5, with D perhaps TRBD1 (6 bases). V was trimmed by 8 bases and J by 1 base, leaving 11 bases between them. CDR3 size: 13 residues. The germline V gene has CDR1 LNHNV and CDR2 YYDKDF (reference sequence). Full variable domain (rest looked up from reference TRBV15 and TRBJ2-5): DAMVIQNPRYQVTQFGKPVTLSCSQTLNHNVMYWYQQKSSQAPKLLFHYYDKDFNNEADTPDNFQSRRPNTSFCFLDIRSPGLGDTAMYLCATSGVRQETQYFGPGTRLLVL.

V gene TRBV29-1 combines with J gene TRBJ1-1; no clear D gene. Between the trimmed V and J ends, which lost 6 bases and 7 bases, there was a span of 9 bases. The CDR3 consists of 10 residues. Germline lookup yields CDR1 SQVTM and CDR2 ANQGSEA. Here the CDR3 reads CSVRTGEAFF. The CDR3 nucleotides are TGCAGCGTCCGTACTGGTGAAGCTTTCTTT.

DNA for the CDR3: TGTGCCAGCAGTTTATGGAGCGGGGGATCCTACGAGCAGTACTTC. It encodes CASSLWSGGSYEQYF. The genes are TRBV28 and TRBJ2-7; 8 nucleotides align to TRBD2. Per germline, CDR1 MDHEN and CDR2 SYDVKM. CDR3 length: 15 residues. Unmatched junction bases numbered 2, after V lost 0 bases and J lost 1 base.

This chain connects TRBV19 to TRBJ2-7, with 7 bases that match TRBD1. J lost 3 bases, V lost 4 bases, and 3 bases had no gene match. There are 13 residues in the CDR3. CDR1 is LNHDA and CDR2 is SQIVND in the germline V gene (reference sequence). In DNA, the CDR3 is TGTGCCAGTAGTACGACAGGGAGCTACGAGCAGTACTTC. It yields the protein CASSTTGSYEQYF.

The chain combines TRBV28 with TRBJ1-4; perhaps TRBD1 as D (5 bases). The CDR3 extends over 16 amino acids. V lost 5 bases to trimming and J lost 8 bases, with 21 bases between them. Germline V lookup: CDR1 MDHEN, CDR2 SYDVKM. The CDR3 DNA follows: TGTGCCAGCAGTAGTAGTGTAGGGACCATAAGGGAAAAACTGTTTTTT. This translates into CASSSSVGTIREKLFF.

The chain couples TRBV3-1 (or the pseudogene TRBV3-2) to TRBJ2-2; possible D gene TRBD2, 5 bases. Trimming stripped 0 bases from V and 6 bases from J, with 8 bases between. Germline CDR1 reads LGHDT; CDR2 reads YNNKEL (reference sequence). The CDR3 sequence is 14 residues long. CDR3 sequence reads: CASSQDRGSGELFF. DNA of the CDR3: TGTGCCAGCAGCCAAGATCGGGGATCCGGGGAGCTGTTTTTT.

This clone showed up just once. The chain combines TRBV4-3 with TRBJ2-7, with D perhaps matching TRBD2 (5 bases). Germline lookup yields CDR1 LGHNA and CDR2 YSLEER. The CDR3 length is 13 residues. The ends were cut back, 2 bases at V and 5 bases at J, with 10 bases in the middle. Here the CDR3 DNA reads TGCGCCAGCAGCCAACGGCCCGGGAACGAGCAGTACTTC. The encoded protein is CASSQRPGNEQYF.

The chain uses TRBV6-5 and TRBJ2-2; the D is unclear. CDR1 is MNHEY and CDR2 is SVGAGI in the germline V gene. CDR3 length equals 12 residues. Trimming left V 6 bases short and J 5 bases short, with 7 bases between. CDR3 bases: TGTGCCAGCAGAGGTGTTACCGGGGAGCTGTTTTTT. Its protein product is CASRGVTGELFF.

This chain uses TRBV27 with TRBJ2-7, with no clear D. CDR3 length equals 14 residues. The ends were cut back, 2 bases at V and 0 bases at J, with 8 bases in the middle. CDR1 is MNHEY, CDR2 SMNVEV, per germline (reference sequence). The CDR3 loop reads CASSLKEPSYEQYF. CDR3 coding DNA: TGTGCCAGCAGTTTAAAAGAACCCTCCTACGAGCAGTACTTC.

The V gene is TRBV7-8, the J gene TRBJ1-6, with 7 bases aligning to TRBD1. The CDR3 contains 14 residues. V lost 3 bases and J lost 10; bases outside the gene matches: 6. The germline CDR1 and CDR2 sequences are SGHVS and FQNEAQ. Written as DNA, the CDR3 is TGTGCCAGCAGCTTCCAGGGGGACCGCTCACCCCTCCACTTT. Its translation: CASSFQGDRSPLHF.

The chain joins TRBV4-3 to TRBJ2-1; D is ambiguous. Germline loops: CDR1 LGHNA, CDR2 YSLEER. V lost 5 bases, J lost 2 bases, and 16 bases lay in between. The CDR3 is 16 amino acids. CDR3 protein: CASSSWLGNTYNEQFF. CDR3 nucleotides: TGCGCCAGCAGCTCATGGCTAGGTAATACCTACAATGAGCAGTTCTTC.

The chain employs TRBV19 and TRBJ2-3; 7 nucleotides agree with TRBD1. J was trimmed by 2 bases and V by 4 bases; bases with no gene match: 9. Per the germline V gene, CDR1 is LNHDA and CDR2 is SQIVND (reference sequence). CDR3 length: 16 amino acids. The CDR3 bases are TGTGCCAGTAGTAGGCCTGGGACAGATCCCACAGATACGCAGTATTTT. It is translated as CASSRPGTDPTDTQYF.

The V call is TRBV4-3, the J call TRBJ2-2; TRBD2 aligns across 8 bases. This CDR3 is 14 amino acids long. V gave up 6 bases and J gave up 1 base; unmatched junction bases: 1. Germline V lookup: CDR1 LGHNA, CDR2 YSLEER. The CDR3 DNA follows: TGCGCCAGCAGTACTAGCGGGAACACCGGGGAGCTGTTTTTT. Protein product: CASSTSGNTGELFF.

The CDR3 region is CASSPGGNYGYTF. In nucleotides, the CDR3 is TGTGCCAGCAGTCCGGGGGGTAACTATGGCTACACCTTC. The chain recombines TRBV2 with TRBJ1-2; a weak D match, TRBD1 (5 bases). The CDR3 contains 13 residues. The V gene lost 5 bases and the J gene lost 1 base, with 8 bases spanning the gap. From germline, CDR1 is SNHLY and CDR2 FYNNEI.